This T cell receptor (beta chain) emerged from a study of blood T cells in healthy people across ages. For the study at large: T cells yielded about one barcoded beta molecule per two cells through template switching.

Overall study results and limits: Older age went with lower TCR beta diversity per million T cells, in a roughly linear way.

With regard to this clonotype: Its target is not known.

Primers used in a second PCR of roughly 6 to 12 cycles were a sample-barcoded 5' primer and a J-beta primer mix. In TCRdb, the 5' RACE reads were re-called with MiXCR into one record per CDR3 protein. The data show 550,000 to 600,000 distinct CDR3 sequences, roughly 29% seen once. Specimen: blood. The clonotype comes from a woman aged 65 to 85 in good health.

In DNA form, the CDR3 reads TGTGCCAGCAAGGGGTTAGGAAACACCATATATTTT. Translated: CASKGLGNTIYF. The V gene is TRBV3-1, the J gene TRBJ1-3; D might be TRBD1 (5 bases). This CDR3 is built from 12 residues. CDR1 and CDR2 from the germline V gene are LGHDT and YNNKEL (reference sequence). With 7 bases removed from V and 4 bases from J, the gap between germline ends came to 8 bases.